This record concerns one T cell receptor (beta chain) sequence. The sample is drawn from a study of neoadjuvant anti-PD-1 for oral cavity cancer. Germline V gives CDR1 SGHNT, CDR2 YYREEE (reference sequence). Trimming stripped 1 base from V and 0 bases from J, with 4 bases between. The CDR3 has 14 amino acids. Here immunoSEQ multiplex PCR was the method, and the copy in TCRdb shows in-frame clones only, minus some. Here the sample spans 11,000 to 15,000 clones, 70% to 75% being singletons. The sample in question was PBMCs, obtained before nivolumab (anti-PD-1) treatment. This sequence joins TRBV5-4 and TRBJ1-4; D is unclear. The sequence was collected from a person aged 40 to 85 with oral cavity squamous cell carcinoma. The DNA for the CDR3 is TGTGCCAGCAGCTTGTCCCCAACTAATGAAAAACTGTTTTTT. Protein sequence: CASSLSPTNEKLFF.